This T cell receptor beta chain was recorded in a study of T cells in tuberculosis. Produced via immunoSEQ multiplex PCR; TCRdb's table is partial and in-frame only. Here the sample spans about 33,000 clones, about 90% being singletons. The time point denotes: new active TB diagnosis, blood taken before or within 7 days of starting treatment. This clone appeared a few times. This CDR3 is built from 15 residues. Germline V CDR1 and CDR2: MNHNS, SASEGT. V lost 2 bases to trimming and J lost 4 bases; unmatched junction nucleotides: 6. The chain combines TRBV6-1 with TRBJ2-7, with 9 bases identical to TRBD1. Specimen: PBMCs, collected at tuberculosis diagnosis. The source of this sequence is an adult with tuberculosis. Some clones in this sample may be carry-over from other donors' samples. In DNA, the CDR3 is TGTGCCAGCAGTGAATTGGGACAGGGAAGGTACGAGCAGTACTTC. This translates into CASSELGQGRYEQYF.